The present T cell receptor beta chain was sequenced within a study of blood T cell repertoires in COVID-19. Overall study context: Samples of COVID-19 (acute and convalescent) were obtained from the United States, Italy and Spain. T cells, B-cell-depleted T cells, or PBMCs supplied cDNA or gDNA.

CDR1 and CDR2 from the germline V gene are SNHLY and FYNNEI. J lost 3 bases, V lost 7 bases, and 2 bases had no gene match. This CDR3 region has 13 residues. Authors' processing steps: Scientists estimated how many nucleated cells there were by amplifying reference gene primers. TCRdb keeps only in-frame clones here, not all; method: immunoSEQ multiplex PCR. V and J calls and clone size come straight from that table; D and trimming were deduced from the DNA. The sample includes approximately 70,000 clones, roughly 80% of them seen just once. The TCR originated in a woman in her 70s with acute or convalescent COVID-19. The sequenced sample consisted of peripheral blood. J is TRBJ1-2 and V is TRBV2, with 10 bases matching TRBD1. As DNA, the CDR3 is TGTGCCAGCACGGGACAGGGGTACTATGGCTACACCTTC. Translated, it gives CASTGQGYYGYTF.